This T cell receptor beta chain stems from a study of T cell responses to AZD1222 COVID-19 vaccine. General study results and limits: The donor cohort was predominantly white British with a female majority, and clonal diversity may have been underestimated. A rise in Spike-specific TCR breadth and depth followed two AZD1222 doses. Repertoires in all cases were sampled only once the peak T cell response had passed.

The assay was immunoSEQ multiplex PCR, and TCRdb's table has in-frame clones only and misses some. The data contain tens of thousands of clones, approximately 78% of them singletons. This clone has just one count. Its antigen is undetermined. Trimming left V 4 bases short and J 8 bases short, with 14 bases between. This CDR3 spans 13 amino acids. Per germline, CDR1 MRHNA and CDR2 SNTAGT. This TCR was recovered from an adult who received the AZD1222 COVID-19 vaccine. Material: peripheral blood, obtained 28 days after the second AZD1222 dose. This chain connects TRBV6-4 to TRBJ1-2, with D possibly TRBD1 on 5 matching bases. This chain's CDR3 is CASSATGVDGYTF. The CDR3 DNA sequence: TGTGCCAGCAGTGCCACGGGGGTTGACGGCTACACCTTC.